This T cell receptor beta chain was identified during a study of cytomegalovirus exposure and HLA in healthy donors (dated 2017 in TCRdb). Regarding the research as a whole: In an earlier analysis of roughly 590 of the donors, roughly 300 Gb of sequence data and approximately 100 million unique TCR beta sequences from roughly 200 million T cells were reported. Using immunosequencing, the study profiled T cell repertoires from about 620 subjects and related those repertoires to cytomegalovirus serostatus. The number of typed donors differed by locus: roughly 620-630 for A, B, C, DRB1 and DQB1; some 540 for DQA1; 606 for DPA1; and 400 to 480 for DPB1. A later genetic analysis used genome-wide SNP genotypes for about 65% of the roughly 670 donors, treating that subset as a discovery cohort. Besides the first cohort of 666 subjects, a separate validation cohort made up of 120 different subjects was used. Rather than using new phenotypic data, the later analysis identified candidate immune exposures from TCR beta sequences and from how often those sequences occurred across donors. The genetic ancestry cluster associated with self-reported Caucasian donors included around four fifths of the roughly 410 genotyped donors. Every repertoire in the discovery cohort had been generated on one and the same sequencing platform. High-throughput TCR immunosequencing, statistical association of individual TCRs with disease status, and machine learning were combined to predict cytomegalovirus infection status. Because of strong linkage in the cohort, four or five DR-DQ haplotypes were treated as single units for association and clustering. To decide whether each TCR beta V gene segment behaved as functional or pseudogenic, an earlier analysis of some 600 of the donors relied on high-throughput TCR beta sequencing. Both class I and class II loci were covered by HLA typing, at four-digit resolution. Donor age, sex, ethnicity and CMV serostatus were compiled alongside the repertoire data. On average, over 200,000 unique TCR beta nucleotide sequences were sequenced per donor among 350 to 400 genotyped donors of the cohort, with around 19% of those sequences being non-productive. An early release that covered roughly 600 HLA-typed donors contained about 300 gigabases of sequencing data and 65 million to 100 million unique TCR sequences. The aim of the study was to test whether cataloging public T cell receptors could identify signatures of past pathogen exposure. To study patterns of TCR occurrence, a later analysis re-analyzed previously published TCR beta repertoires from around 660 donors and added high-resolution HLA genotyping.

The CDR3 has 16 amino acids, counting the end cysteine and phenylalanine. The sequence is cut down to CDR3 DNA, 48 bases in frame from base 1. After removal of 1 base from V and 7 bases from J, the junction retains 7 bases not matched to a gene. According to the germline V gene, CDR1 reads LGHNA and CDR2 reads YSLEER. The sample holds a few counts of this clone. Its antigen target is currently unknown. No much larger clone exists at a distance of one base, and base qualities are not known. The library was made by the immunoSEQ multiplex PCR assay. For the multiplex PCR, a mixture combining 60 forward primers for TCR Vbeta segments and 13 reverse primers for TCR Jbeta segments was used. A multiplex PCR assay on genomic DNA amplified the CDR3 region of rearranged TCR beta genes. The Illumina HiSeq System was used to sequence the amplified TCR beta libraries as 87-base-pair reads. Per the authors' processing: A later analysis tallied approximately 87 million unique TCR beta chains across the 666 repertoires, and some 10 million of those chains were shared by two or more donors. Raw reads were error-corrected and collapsed into unique sequences with a nearest-neighbor algorithm that merged closely related sequences to remove PCR and sequencing errors. Alignment of CDR3 sequences to IMGT reference sequences was used to assign V, D and J gene segments. For a sequence to be retained, a match of at least six nucleotides was required to both a V gene segment and a J gene segment. A rearrangement counted as productive if the CDR3 had no stop codons and remained in frame with V and J, and every other rearrangement counted as non-productive. CDR3 was defined by IMGT convention, running from the second conserved V-encoded cysteine to the conserved J-encoded phenylalanine. In an earlier analysis of just under 600 of the donors, sequences lacking an unambiguous match to a single V gene segment were excluded. In an earlier analysis of 500 to 750 of the donors, V segments were called functional above 56.7% productive rearrangements and were called segregating when the between-donor standard deviation exceeded 5%. A statistical classification framework was built to diagnose cytomegalovirus status from the catalog of TCR beta chain sequences. V and J gene assignment, in a later analysis, came from comparing TCR nucleotide sequences with IMGT/GENE-DB human TR gene sequences. The TCRdist pipeline was used in a later analysis to assign CDR3 sequences and most-parsimonious VDJ recombination scenarios. In a later analysis, each TCR beta chain was defined by its CDR3 amino acid sequence together with its V-gene family, and reads without a unique V-gene family were excluded. In a later analysis, several hundred highly shared, low-generation-probability nucleotide sequences were removed to address suspected cross-contamination and a sequencing artifact. For each public chain, a later analysis derived a clonal expansion index from normalized ranks of inferred template counts within each repertoire. Generation probabilities in a later analysis came from a VDJ recombination model fitted to out-of-frame rearrangements, and those results were checked against IGoR. In a later analysis, TCR-TCR, TCR-HLA and TCR-CMV co-occurrence was scored with hypergeometric tests, and a repertoire-size bias correction was applied to TCR pairs. A later analysis estimated false discovery rates by permuting HLA or CMV assignments 20 times. In a later analysis, co-occurring TCRs were grouped using DBSCAN, with TCRdist sequence similarity added in when clustering inside HLA-allele-positive subsets. Co-occurrence clustering excluded repertoires with fewer than 30,000 or more than 120,000 public chains, plus five with anomalous nucleotide sharing. Not all clones reach the TCRdb copy of this immuneACCESS table, which keeps in-frame sequences only. Checked studies attribute under half of the gap to unresolved V genes and leave the rest unexplained. V, J and clone size are those of that table, while D and trimming were read from the DNA. For this sample the table gives over 30,000 clones, of which about three fifths were detected only once. The ten largest clones represent 20% to 25% of the sample.

In total, more than 500 healthy bone marrow donors made up the cohort. Cohort members were all nominally healthy when sampled, although unrecorded immune exposures were likely present. The donor was CMV seropositive and belonged to the group of 250 to 350 seropositive cohort members. Every donor gave a peripheral blood sample, and the peripheral blood mononuclear cells from that sample were used for TCR beta sequencing. Genomic DNA was extracted from the blood cell samples with the Qiagen DNeasy Blood Extraction Kit. Here is what the overall study found, with its caveats: Several of the top co-occurrence clusters appeared to be linked to parvovirus B19, influenza, CMV and Epstein-Barr virus, according to a later analysis. Linkage disequilibrium might explain the correlated functional status among segregating V segments, but an unknown experimental factor could not be excluded. In vitro tests confirmed that a few of the cytomegalovirus-associated TCR beta chains recognize cytomegalovirus antigens. In a later analysis, most CMV-associated TCR beta chains were found to appear HLA-restricted, with HLA associations seemingly driven largely by CMV exposure. According to a later analysis, TCR association rates differed among HLA loci, with DRB1 alleles showing the most associated TCRs and HLA-C alleles showing the fewest. Because counts were too low, seventeen rarely observed V segments, including chromosome 9 orphons, were excluded from the earlier analysis of a few hundred of the donors. At a false discovery rate of 0.05, a later analysis linked around 15,000 TCR beta sequences to specific HLA alleles. A further reported finding was that TCR beta sequences accurately predicted the HLA-A and HLA-B alleles for most subjects in the first cohort. In both the original and validation cohorts, the classifier was reported to diagnose cytomegalovirus status with high specificity and sensitivity. Compared with the roughly 700-donor mean, donors in an Asian-associated ancestry cluster had fewer N-insertions in productive TCRs, according to a later genetic analysis. When HLA alleles, especially DR and DQ, strongly co-occurred, TCR associations were difficult to assign to individual alleles. V-gene and J-gene trimming of TCR beta chains was associated with a missense DCLRE1C variant in a later genetic analysis, and the association was replicated in an independent cohort. Some IMGT-functional V segments, including TRBV6-2 and TRBV6-3, could not be told apart with the 87-base-pair reads, so those segments were excluded. A total of 150 to 200 TCR beta chains were listed by the study as associated with cytomegalovirus. HLA typing was unavailable for some donors at each locus, so association tests used only the typed subset. Most TCR sequences were seen in very few donors, while some public TCRs were found in many individuals. In a later analysis, HLA-associated TCR beta chains showed more clonal expansion and lower generation probabilities than non-associated chains that were equally common. The authors suggested that the approach could potentially be generalized to other disease states and immunological phenotypes. In an earlier analysis of 587 of the donors, most TCR beta V segments appeared in productive rearrangements about 87% or about 30% of the time, broadly matching IMGT annotations. Presence/absence analyses assumed roughly uniform sequencing depth across donors, an assumption that may not hold. In this cohort, only TCR beta chains were sequenced, and detectable features were limited by the absence of alpha or paired-chain data. A cluster of highly shared sequence variants was judged likely to represent a technical artifact of the sequencing pipeline. Immune exposure information for the cohort was limited to CMV serostatus.

The source material was PBMCs. This receptor chain uses TRBV4-3 and TRBJ2-2; the junction holds 9 bases that match TRBD1. The origin of this receptor is a man between 50 and 59 years old in good health and CMV-seropositive. The CDR3 reads CASSQVRGTGIGELFF. The bases read TGCGCCAGCAGCCAAGTTAGGGGGACAGGGATCGGGGAGCTGTTTTTT.